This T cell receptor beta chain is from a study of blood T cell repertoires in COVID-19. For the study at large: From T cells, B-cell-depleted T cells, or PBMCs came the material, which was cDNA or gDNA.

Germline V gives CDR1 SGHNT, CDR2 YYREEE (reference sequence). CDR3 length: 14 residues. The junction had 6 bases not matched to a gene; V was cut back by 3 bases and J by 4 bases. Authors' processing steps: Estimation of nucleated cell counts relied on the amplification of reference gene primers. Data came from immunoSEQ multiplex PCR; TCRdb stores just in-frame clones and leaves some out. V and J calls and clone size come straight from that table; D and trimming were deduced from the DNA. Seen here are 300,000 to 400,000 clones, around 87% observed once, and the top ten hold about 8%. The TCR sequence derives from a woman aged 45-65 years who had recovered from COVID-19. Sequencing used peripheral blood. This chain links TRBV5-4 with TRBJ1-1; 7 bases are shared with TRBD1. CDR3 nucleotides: TGTGCCAGCAGCTCCGCAGGGGGAGTCACTGAAGCTTTCTTT. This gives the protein CASSSAGGVTEAFF.